These T cell receptor beta chains were read from a single sample in a study of blood T cells in healthy people across ages. TCRdb re-called the 5' RACE reads with MiXCR, one entry per CDR3 protein. The sample holds some 640,000 distinct CDR3 sequences, roughly 49% seen once. What was sequenced was blood. These receptors all stem from a woman between 55 and 75 years old in good health. The conserved cysteine and the conserved F or W are not part of the CDR3 here.

cdr3_aa: ASSRTSGLDPPGELF
v_call: TRBV7-2
cdr3_length: 15

cdr3_aa: ASSSSGRSYNEQY
v_call: TRBV5-1
cdr3_length: 13

cdr3_aa: ASSSLDRASDEQY
v_call: TRBV5-1
cdr3_length: 13

cdr3_aa: ATSDWVASSYNEQF
v_call: TRBV24-1
cdr3_length: 14

cdr3_aa: ASGVGQGFNEQY
v_call: TRBV9
cdr3_length: 12

cdr3_aa: ASSHMGRDRDGYGYT
v_call: TRBV4-2
cdr3_length: 15

cdr3_aa: SARDLRQGVYEQY
v_call: TRBV20-1
cdr3_length: 13

cdr3_aa: ASSPGVLAKNIQY
v_call: TRBV11-1
cdr3_length: 13

cdr3_aa: TSSYPWDYAYNEQF
v_call: TRBV6-2/TRBV6-3
cdr3_length: 14

cdr3_aa: ASSYGGLPYEQY
v_call: TRBV11-2
cdr3_length: 12

cdr3_aa: ASFWTTGGTEAF
v_call: TRBV5-1
cdr3_length: 12

cdr3_aa: ASTRVNTEAF
v_call: TRBV21-1
cdr3_length: 10

cdr3_aa: ASSSMGFDGYT
v_call: TRBV7-6
cdr3_length: 11

cdr3_aa: ASSYGRTNANYGYT
v_call: TRBV12-3/TRBV12-4
cdr3_length: 14

cdr3_aa: ASSGGDSPYNEQF
v_call: TRBV2
cdr3_length: 13

cdr3_aa: SARDPRTGGETQY
v_call: TRBV20-1
cdr3_length: 13

cdr3_aa: ASSLDGKTQQF
v_call: TRBV7-9
cdr3_length: 11

cdr3_aa: SARWQGQETQY
v_call: TRBV20-1
cdr3_length: 11

cdr3_aa: ASSLIRDRETQF
v_call: TRBV18
cdr3_length: 12

cdr3_aa: AISEELAAYNEQF
v_call: TRBV10-3
cdr3_length: 13

cdr3_aa: ASSERDRVGSPLH
v_call: TRBV6-1
cdr3_length: 13

cdr3_aa: ASSKWGGSSYEQY
v_call: TRBV7-2
cdr3_length: 13

cdr3_aa: ASSDDRKLNTEAF
v_call: TRBV5-1
cdr3_length: 13

cdr3_aa: ASRSSGPPYEQY
v_call: TRBV11-2
cdr3_length: 12

cdr3_aa: ASSWAGSGPQH
v_call: TRBV12-3/TRBV12-4
cdr3_length: 11

cdr3_aa: ASSFRTAMGTQY
v_call: TRBV28
cdr3_length: 12

cdr3_aa: ATSRDFRVDEKLF
v_call: TRBV15
cdr3_length: 13

cdr3_aa: ASSLVRAASYNEQF
v_call: TRBV3-1
cdr3_length: 14

cdr3_aa: SARESGAGDWNSPLH
v_call: TRBV20-1
cdr3_length: 15

cdr3_aa: ASSPTISYEQY
v_call: TRBV27
cdr3_length: 11

cdr3_aa: ASRVSSGANVLT
v_call: TRBV28
cdr3_length: 12

cdr3_aa: SVENALRTGELF
v_call: TRBV29-1
cdr3_length: 12

cdr3_aa: ASGTSAQETQY
v_call: TRBV12-3/TRBV12-4
cdr3_length: 11

cdr3_aa: ASSQDIGLRPQH
v_call: TRBV3-1
cdr3_length: 12

cdr3_aa: SATDRERSYEQY
v_call: TRBV20-1
cdr3_length: 12

cdr3_aa: ASSEHGSFGGQETQY
v_call: TRBV25-1
cdr3_length: 15

cdr3_aa: ATSVRPSGSSSYNEQF
v_call: TRBV24-1
cdr3_length: 16

cdr3_aa: ASSPEGTGISSGTQY
v_call: TRBV4-3
cdr3_length: 15

cdr3_aa: ASSLLEAEETQY
v_call: TRBV4-2
cdr3_length: 12

cdr3_aa: ASSIPRDPRGETQY
v_call: TRBV5-8
cdr3_length: 14

cdr3_aa: ASSLLGRSNNEQF
v_call: TRBV27
cdr3_length: 13

cdr3_aa: ASSLEGSGTYNEQY
v_call: TRBV7-2
cdr3_length: 14

cdr3_aa: ASTGLAGGTGELF
v_call: TRBV2
cdr3_length: 13

cdr3_aa: ASSLISSGDSYNEQF
v_call: TRBV11-2
cdr3_length: 15

cdr3_aa: ASSSGGYKNIQY
v_call: TRBV12-3/TRBV12-4
cdr3_length: 12

cdr3_aa: ASSLVLNSYEQY
v_call: TRBV7-6
cdr3_length: 12

cdr3_aa: SAGARGADYGYT
v_call: TRBV20-1
cdr3_length: 12

cdr3_aa: ASSGRGGYEQY
v_call: TRBV27
cdr3_length: 11

cdr3_aa: ASSPDRDWSNQPQH
v_call: TRBV28
cdr3_length: 14

cdr3_aa: ASSPYTGYEQY
v_call: TRBV11-2
cdr3_length: 11

cdr3_aa: ASSAGLAEYEQY
v_call: TRBV5-6
cdr3_length: 12

cdr3_aa: ASSDQGNNSPLH
v_call: TRBV3-1
cdr3_length: 12

cdr3_aa: ASSLAGQGYEQF
v_call: TRBV5-1
cdr3_length: 12

cdr3_aa: SAREYRGWGYEQY
v_call: TRBV20-1
cdr3_length: 13

cdr3_aa: ASAGGCRQY
v_call: TRBV28
cdr3_length: 9

cdr3_aa: SAAREEKGYT
v_call: TRBV20-1
cdr3_length: 10

cdr3_aa: SVVTSGVETQY
v_call: TRBV29-1
cdr3_length: 11